The next 21 T cell receptor beta chains were all read from a single sample in a study of blood T cells in healthy people across ages. Next came a second PCR, run for about 6 to 12 cycles, which used a sample-barcoded 5' primer along with a J-beta primer mix. MiXCR, run by TCRdb on the 5' RACE reads, gives a single entry per CDR3 protein. The sample contains 1,300,000 or so distinct CDR3 sequences, 59% of which appear only once. Input material: blood. These receptors were collected from a man younger than 30 in good health.

The chain combines TRBV20-1 with TRBJ2-3, with a tentative D call TRBD2 (6 bases). This CDR3 has 14 residues. Between the trimmed V and J ends, which lost 0 bases and 2 bases, there was a span of 9 bases. Germline V CDR1 and CDR2: DFQATT, SNEGSKA (reference sequence). The CDR3: CSARDRTNTDTQYF. The CDR3 coding sequence is TGCAGTGCTAGAGATCGGACTAACACAGATACGCAGTATTTT.

The gene calls are TRBV20-1 and TRBJ2-5; D is ambiguous. Trimming pared 2 bases from V and 0 bases from J, leaving 4 bases between. This CDR3 contains 12 residues. Germline assignment: CDR1 DFQATT and CDR2 SNEGSKA (reference sequence). CDR3 coding DNA: TGCAGTGCTAGACAGTACCAAGAGACCCAGTACTTC. The encoded protein is CSARQYQETQYF.

The chain couples TRBV28 to TRBJ1-4; D is undetermined. CDR3 size: 17 residues. The germline CDR1 and CDR2 sequences are MDHEN and SYDVKM. V was clipped by 2 bases and J by 0 bases, with 13 bases between them. The chain's CDR3 is CASSLTGNTATNEKLFF. CDR3 coding DNA: TGTGCCAGCAGTTTAACTGGGAATACGGCAACTAATGAAAAACTGTTTTTT.

The chain couples TRBV9 to TRBJ1-2, with D possibly TRBD1 on 5 matching bases. From germline, CDR1 is SGDLS and CDR2 YYNGEE. The CDR3 has 13 residues. Trimming removed 3 bases at V and 7 bases at J, with 13 bases between. The CDR3 DNA follows: TGTGCCAGCAGCGGTCCGGCAGGGACTGGCTACACCTTC. This gives the protein CASSGPAGTGYTF.

The chain recombines TRBV2 with TRBJ2-5; 9 nucleotides match TRBD1. Trimming removed 4 bases from V and 5 bases from J; junction bases left unmatched: 14. The CDR3 length is 17 residues. Germline lookup yields CDR1 SNHLY and CDR2 FYNNEI. Written as DNA, the CDR3 is TGTGCCAGCAGTGTTTTGCCCGAACTGGGGACAGGGGAGACCCAGTACTTC. The encoded protein is CASSVLPELGTGETQYF.

This chain joins TRBV20-1 and TRBJ1-2; 7 bases align to TRBD1. The CDR3 covers 11 residues. Trimming took 7 bases from V and 6 from J; bases not matched to a gene: 5. Germline V lookup: CDR1 DFQATT, CDR2 SNEGSKA (reference sequence). The CDR3 sequence is CSGDREDGYTF. The DNA for the CDR3 is TGCAGTGGGGACAGAGAGGATGGCTACACCTTC.

The chain couples TRBV18 to TRBJ2-5; 9 nucleotides match TRBD2. Per the germline V gene, CDR1 is KGHSH and CDR2 is LQKENI. Trimming removed 2 bases from V and 0 bases from J; junction bases left unmatched: 10. The CDR3 covers 18 residues. In DNA, the CDR3 is TGTGCCAGCTCACCAATCGCGGGGGGGCCGACGAACCAAGAGACCCAGTACTTC. Translating it yields CASSPIAGGPTNQETQYF.

This clonotype was picked up a small number of times. The chain employs TRBV6-2 or TRBV6-3 and TRBJ2-7, with TRBD1 matching over 8 bases. Germline V gene data show CDR1 as MNHEY and CDR2 as SVGEGT. The CDR3 is 16 residues long. Germline trimming cut 2 bases from V and 1 base from J; bases unmatched to any gene: 7. Here the CDR3 reads CASSYLPGGPSYEQYF. The CDR3 DNA reads TGTGCCAGCAGTTACCTTCCAGGGGGCCCTTCCTACGAGCAGTACTTC.

This chain joins TRBV20-1 and TRBJ2-5, with D possibly TRBD2 on 6 matching bases. Germline-derived CDR1 and CDR2 are DFQATT and SNEGSKA (reference sequence). This CDR3 region has 15 residues. Trimming cost V 0 bases and J 4 bases, with 15 bases left between them. Here the CDR3 reads CSARDQRLDTETQYF. Here the CDR3 DNA reads TGCAGTGCTAGAGATCAGAGACTAGACACAGAGACCCAGTACTTC.

This chain connects TRBV6-1 to TRBJ2-7, with 10 bases matching TRBD2. The germline V gene has CDR1 MNHNS and CDR2 SASEGT. Unmatched junction bases numbered 9, after V lost 8 bases and J lost 2 bases. This CDR3 comprises 15 residues. The CDR3 DNA sequence: TGTGCCAGCGGACCCCTAGCGGGAGTTGCCTACGAGCAGTACTTC. It yields the protein CASGPLAGVAYEQYF.

This sequence joins TRBV4-3 and TRBJ1-1; 11 positions match TRBD1. Germline V gives CDR1 LGHNA, CDR2 YSLEER. V lost 3 bases to trimming and J lost 11 bases; unmatched junction nucleotides: 14. The length of the CDR3 is 16 residues. The CDR3 DNA reads TGCGCCAGCAGCCAGAACACACCCGGGACAGGGGGAAAGGCTTTCTTT. It translates to CASSQNTPGTGGKAFF.

The chain has TRBV5-1 and TRBJ2-7; D gene unclear. Trimming took off 0 bases at V and 2 bases at J, with 9 bases between the two ends. CDR3 length: 14 amino acids. CDR1 is SGHRS and CDR2 is YFSETQ in the germline V gene. CDR3 loop: CASSLVGRAYEQYF. The DNA of the CDR3 is TGCGCCAGCAGCTTGGTTGGCAGAGCCTACGAGCAGTACTTC.

V and J are TRBV29-1 and TRBJ2-1; a weak D match, TRBD2 (5 bases). The germline V gene encodes CDR1 SQVTM and CDR2 ANQGSEA. Deletions cut 6 bases from V and 9 bases from J, with 12 bases between. The CDR3 has 11 amino acids. CDR3 nucleotides: TGCAGCGTCCGATTCGGAGGTGAGCAGTTCTTC. Amino acid sequence: CSVRFGGEQFF.

The chain couples TRBV5-1 to TRBJ1-2; perhaps TRBD1 as D (5 bases). The V end was cut by 0 bases, the J end by 8 bases, with 20 bases between. Germline V gene data show CDR1 as SGHRS and CDR2 as YFSETQ. The CDR3 is 16 amino acids. The CDR3 DNA reads TGCGCCAGCAGCTTGGGTAGCGGGACGACCCAGGAAGGCTACACCTTC. Protein: CASSLGSGTTQEGYTF. The complete variable domain, with remaining parts taken from reference TRBV5-1 and TRBJ1-2, reads KAGVTQTPRYLIKTRGQQVTLSCSPISGHRSVSWYQQTPGQGLQFLFEYFSETQRNKGNFPGRFSGRQFSNSRSEMNVSTLELGDSALYLCASSLGSGTTQEGYTFGSGTRLTVV.

This clonotype was found once. The chain uses TRBV3-1 and TRBJ2-4, with D hard to call. The J call may be incorrect, as the DNA end agrees better with TRBJ2-7. The V gene's germline CDR1 is LGHDT and CDR2 YNNKEL (reference sequence). The length of the CDR3 is 15 residues. CDR3 sequence: CASSQGRTLRDEQYF. The CDR3 DNA reads as TGTGCCAGCAGCCAAGGGCGTACTTTAAGGGACGAGCAGTACTTC.

The rearrangement uses TRBV29-1 and TRBJ2-3; no firm D call. The CDR3 is 15 amino acids. CDR1 and CDR2 (germline): SQVTM, ANQGSEA. Trimming removed 0 bases at V and 2 bases at J, with 12 bases between. The CDR3 loop reads CSVEDLVQTTDTQYF. CDR3 in DNA: TGCAGCGTTGAAGATTTGGTACAGACCACAGATACGCAGTATTTT.

This chain connects TRBV5-1 to TRBJ1-5, with D unclear. Trimming removed 2 bases at V and 8 bases at J, with 5 bases between. The CDR3 totals 11 residues. Germline V gives CDR1 SGHRS, CDR2 YFSETQ. The CDR3 region is CASSFLEPQHF. CDR3 sequence (DNA): TGCGCCAGCAGCTTCCTGGAGCCCCAGCATTTT.

The rearrangement uses TRBV28 and TRBJ2-1; TRBD2 matches at 8 bases. The CDR3 covers 15 residues. J was trimmed by 0 bases and V by 8 bases; bases with no gene match: 6. The V gene's germline CDR1 is MDHEN and CDR2 SYDVKM. The CDR3 region has the DNA TGTGCCAGCCAAGCGGGAGAAGACTCCTACAATGAGCAGTTCTTC. It is translated as CASQAGEDSYNEQFF.

Written as DNA, the CDR3 is TGTGCCAGCAGCCAAGGTGGGGCAGGGGTGTTTTATGGCTACACCTTC. Protein: CASSQGGAGVFYGYTF. The chain employs TRBV4-2 and TRBJ1-2, with D perhaps TRBD1 (6 bases). The V and J ends lost 1 base and 5 bases respectively, with 17 bases between them. The CDR3 loop spans 16 amino acids. Germline V gene sequence: CDR1 LGHNA, CDR2 YNFKEQ.

A remark on this clonotype: One end of the junction does not line up with germline, which may come from a read error. Written as DNA, the CDR3 is TGTGCCAGCAGTGTCTCGGGCGGGGGGGCTGATGAGCGGTTCTTC. Its protein is CASSVSGGGADERFF. This sequence joins TRBV11-2 and TRBJ2-1; 9 positions agree with TRBD2. Germline V CDR1 and CDR2: SGHAT, FQNNGV. The length of the CDR3 is 15 residues. The variable domain in full, with the rest retrieved from reference TRBV11-2 and TRBJ2-1, is EAGVAQSPRYKIIEKRQSVAFWCNPISGHATLYWYQQILGQGPKLLIQFQNNGVVDDSQLPKDRFSAERLKGVDSTLKIQPAKLEDSAVYLCASSVSGGGADERFFGPGTRLTVL.

The sample holds one count of this clonotype. The chain recombines TRBV27 with TRBJ1-5, with 9 bases lining up with TRBD1. The CDR3 sequence is 14 residues long. V was pared by 4 bases and J by 6 bases, with 4 bases of the junction left unmatched. From germline, CDR1 is MNHEY and CDR2 SMNVEV (reference sequence). CDR3 amino acids: CASSSGTGTQPQHF. The CDR3 DNA reads TGTGCCAGCAGTTCTGGGACAGGGACTCAGCCCCAGCATTTT.